The entry that follows covers one TCR beta chain sequence. Its target is unknown. The record originates from a study of CD8 T cells in Susac syndrome. For the study at large: Intravenous immunoglobulin alone or corticosteroids were being given to patients with Susac syndrome at blood draw, unless they were therapy-naive. Study observations and caveats: The relatively small number of individuals in the TCR sequencing and HLA analysis was acknowledged by the study.

TEMRA cells were enriched by FACS, while CD8+ and CD4+ T cells were obtained through a negative isolation that was performed magnetically. Reverse transcription of roughly 0.5 to 1 ug RNA was carried out with random hexamers. One entry per CDR3 protein results from TCRdb running MiXCR on the immunoSEQ multiplex PCR reads. This table has over 150,000 distinct CDR3 sequences, about 96% appearing once. The germline V and J ends were trimmed by 6 bases and 2 bases, with 13 bases remaining between them. The CDR3 runs to 14 residues. Germline V gives CDR1 SEHNR, CDR2 FQNEAQ (reference sequence). The V call is TRBV7-9, the J call TRBJ1-2; D is possibly TRBD1 (6 bases). Sequencing was done on a sample of CD4+ T cells from PBMCs. This clonotype was obtained from a human donor with Susac syndrome. The CDR3 is CASRLSTGNYGYTF. In nucleotides, the CDR3 is TGTGCCAGCAGGCTCTCAACAGGGAACTATGGCTACACCTTC.